The 24 T cell receptor beta chains listed next were all sequenced from one sample in a study of T cells after yellow fever vaccination. TCRdb recomputed calls from the 5' RACE reads with MiXCR, one row per CDR3 protein. The table shows under 400,000 distinct CDR3 sequences, with approximately 13% occurring only once. Material: CD4+ T cells sorted from PBMCs, obtained 15 days after the yellow fever booster vaccination. The receptors were gathered from a man aged 18 to 30 who received the YFV17D yellow fever vaccine.

The V gene is TRBV7-9, the J gene TRBJ1-6; possibly TRBD1 for D (5 bases). V gave up 5 bases and J gave up 8 bases, with 13 bases separating them. The CDR3 is 14 amino acids. CDR1 and CDR2 from the germline V gene are SEHNR and FQNEAQ (reference sequence). The DNA of the CDR3 is TGTGCCAGCAGCCGACAGACGGCTGATTCACCCCTCCACTTT. Protein sequence: CASSRQTADSPLHF.

This clonotype was seen only a few times. This chain connects TRBV12-3 or TRBV12-4 to TRBJ2-7; D is ambiguous. This CDR3 has 13 residues. V was trimmed by 7 bases and J by 2 bases, leaving 12 bases between them. CDR3 sequence: CASNSRTAYEQYF. The CDR3 nucleotides read TGTGCCAGCAATTCCCGTACAGCCTACGAGCAGTACTTC.

The chain is built from TRBV14 and TRBJ2-3; 7 bases agree with TRBD1. The CDR3 contains 12 residues. Losses at the gene ends were 3 bases for V and 12 bases for J; bases not matched to a gene: 6. Germline V lookup: CDR1 SGHDN, CDR2 FVKESK. CDR3 sequence (DNA): TGTGCCAGCAGCCACGGACAGGCCCCTCAGTATTTT. This encodes CASSHGQAPQYF. Supplemented by reference TRBV14 and TRBJ2-3, the full variable domain reads EAGVTQFPSHSVIEKGQTVTLRCDPISGHDNLYWYRRVMGKEIKFLLHFVKESKQDESGMPNNRFLAERTGGTYSTLKVQPAELEDSGVYFCASSHGQAPQYFGPGTRLTVL.

This clonotype occurred a few times. V and J are TRBV5-1 and TRBJ2-7; no reliable D call. Trimming shortened V by 3 bases and J by 2 bases, and 9 bases separated the two germline ends. The CDR3 runs to 13 residues. The germline V gene encodes CDR1 SGHRS and CDR2 YFSETQ. CDR3 protein: CASSSSSPYEQYF. DNA of the CDR3: TGCGCCAGCAGCTCTAGTAGCCCCTACGAGCAGTACTTC. Full variable domain (rest looked up from reference TRBV5-1 and TRBJ2-7): KAGVTQTPRYLIKTRGQQVTLSCSPISGHRSVSWYQQTPGQGLQFLFEYFSETQRNKGNFPGRFSGRQFSNSRSEMNVSTLELGDSALYLCASSSSSPYEQYFGPGTRLTVT.

This clonotype was counted ten times or more. The V gene is TRBV19, the J gene TRBJ2-3; the D call may be TRBD1 or TRBD2 (5 bases each). Per the germline V gene, CDR1 is LNHDA and CDR2 is SQIVND (reference sequence). The CDR3 runs to 14 residues. V shed 6 bases and J shed 2 bases, with 12 bases lying between them. DNA of the CDR3: TGTGCCAGTAGCCCATCCGGGGCCACAGATACGCAGTATTTT. This gives the protein CASSPSGATDTQYF.

The sample holds a few counts of this clonotype. The chain employs TRBV6-5 and TRBJ1-6; the D is unclear. Germline CDR1 reads MNHEY; CDR2 reads SVGAGI. The CDR3 has 16 amino acids. V lost 4 bases and J lost 2, with 12 bases in between. The CDR3 nucleotides are TGTGCCAGCAGTTGGACCGGGGTTACCTATAATTCACCCCTCCACTTT. Its protein product is CASSWTGVTYNSPLHF.

This clonotype appeared a few times. The chain is built from TRBV5-1 and TRBJ1-5, with a possible D match to TRBD1 (5 bases). V lost 0 bases and J 5 bases, leaving 12 bases between the germline ends. Germline lookup yields CDR1 SGHRS and CDR2 YFSETQ. There are 15 residues in the CDR3. CDR3 in amino acids: CASSLEGQGYQPQHF. The CDR3 coding sequence is TGCGCCAGCAGCTTGGAAGGGCAGGGTTATCAGCCCCAGCATTTT.

This clonotype has more than one count but fewer than ten. The chain carries TRBV19 and TRBJ2-6; D possibly matches TRBD1 or TRBD2 (5 bases each). Trimming pared 2 bases from V and 5 bases from J, leaving 10 bases between. Looked up from germline, CDR1 is LNHDA and CDR2 is SQIVND (reference sequence). CDR3 length: 15 amino acids. The CDR3 reads CASSIQGTRANVLTF. The CDR3 nucleotides are TGTGCCAGTAGTATACAAGGGACCCGGGCCAACGTCCTGACTTTC.

This chain connects TRBV4-2 to TRBJ1-5; D is undetermined. CDR1 is LGHNA and CDR2 is YNFKEQ in the germline V gene. Trimming stripped 1 base from V and 2 bases from J, with 12 bases between. The CDR3 is 16 residues long. Here the CDR3 DNA reads TGTGCCAGCAGCCAAGGAGAGGGTTCGGGCAATCAGCCCCAGCATTTT. This gives the protein CASSQGEGSGNQPQHF.

This clonotype has just a few counts. The chain recombines TRBV5-1 with TRBJ1-4; TRBD1 agrees at 8 bases. The CDR3 has 14 residues. Germline V CDR1 and CDR2: SGHRS, YFSETQ. V shed 0 bases and J 8 bases; nucleotides not matched to a gene: 3. CDR3 loop: CASSLGTGHEKLFF. CDR3 nucleotides: TGCGCCAGCAGCTTGGGGACAGGGCACGAAAAACTGTTTTTT.

This clonotype was found a few times. The genes are TRBV28 and TRBJ1-5; tentative D call: TRBD1 (5 bases). Germline CDR1 MDHEN, CDR2 SYDVKM. CDR3 size: 15 residues. V shed 3 bases and J shed 3 bases, with 12 bases lying between them. In nucleotides, the CDR3 is TGTGCCAGCAGTTTCTCCGAGGGGTTCAATCAGCCCCAGCATTTT. It is translated as CASSFSEGFNQPQHF.

The chain recombines TRBV23-1 with TRBJ1-6; 7 positions match TRBD1. TRBV23-1 is designated an ORF whose function remains uncertain. This CDR3 contains 13 residues. V shed 11 bases, J shed 7 bases, and the junction held 8 bases outside the gene matches. The CDR3 nucleotides read TGCGCCGCGAGGGGGCGGCAGAATTCACCCCTCCACTTT. Amino acid sequence: CAARGRQNSPLHF.

This clonotype has only a few counts. The chain joins TRBV18 to TRBJ1-4; D uncertain. CDR3 length: 15 residues. V shed 3 bases and J shed 8 bases, with 16 bases lying between them. The germline gives CDR1 KGHSH, CDR2 LQKENI. The CDR3 spells CASSPELLSREKLFF. CDR3 DNA sequence: TGTGCCAGCTCACCGGAGTTGCTATCAAGGGAAAAACTGTTTTTT.

This clonotype was picked up many times. The V and J genes are TRBV5-6 and TRBJ1-2, with 9 bases identical to TRBD1. The CDR3 length is 15 residues. V gave up 4 bases and J gave up 4 bases; unmatched junction bases: 8. Germline CDR1 is SGHDT and CDR2 is YYEEEE. The CDR3 DNA sequence: TGTGCCAGCAGCCTGCGGGACAGGGTAACCTATGGCTACACCTTC. Residues: CASSLRDRVTYGYTF.

In its sample, this clonotype was seen a few times. V gene TRBV5-1 combines with J gene TRBJ1-2; the match to TRBD1 covers 7 bases. V dropped 4 bases and J dropped 2; count of bases not matched to a gene: 8. The germline CDR1 and CDR2 sequences are SGHRS and YFSETQ. CDR3 size: 15 residues. DNA for the CDR3: TGCGCCAGCAGCCCCTGGTCACAGGGGAACTATGGCTACACCTTC. Protein product: CASSPWSQGNYGYTF.

This clonotype was recorded at least ten times. The chain carries TRBV18 and TRBJ2-3; D possibly corresponds to TRBD1 (6 bases). Germline loops: CDR1 KGHSH, CDR2 LQKENI. The CDR3 spans 13 residues. Deletions cut 3 bases from V and 7 bases from J, with 11 bases between. CDR3 region: CASSPEQGNTQYF. The CDR3 DNA reads TGTGCCAGCTCACCCGAACAGGGTAATACGCAGTATTTT.

V usage is TRBV3-1 and J usage is TRBJ1-6; D call uncertain. Trimming cost V 4 bases and J 14 bases, with 12 bases left between them. Germline V CDR1 and CDR2: LGHDT, YNNKEL (reference sequence). The CDR3 runs to 12 residues. The CDR3 DNA reads as TGTGCCAGCAGCCCAAGCCGGGGATCCCTCCACTTT. Its translation: CASSPSRGSLHF.

This clonotype was observed a handful of times. V gene TRBV12-3 or TRBV12-4 combines with J gene TRBJ2-3, with TRBD1 matching over 10 bases. Unmatched junction bases numbered 6, after V lost 10 bases and J lost 5 bases. This CDR3 has 13 residues. CDR3 nucleotide sequence: TGTGCCAATTCCCGGGACAGGGGAGATACGCAGTATTTT. This sequence encodes CANSRDRGDTQYF.

This clonotype was counted between two and nine times. The DNA for the CDR3 is TGCGCCAGCAGCCCCCAGGGGGGTCCCGAGCAGTACGTC. The encoded protein is CASSPQGGPEQYV. This sequence joins TRBV5-1 and TRBJ2-7; D perhaps matches TRBD1 (7 bases). This CDR3 region has 13 residues. The germline V gene has CDR1 SGHRS and CDR2 YFSETQ. Trimming removed 4 bases from V and 6 bases from J, with 14 bases in between.

The chain combines TRBV6-6 with TRBJ1-4; D ambiguous. The CDR3 is 15 residues long. V lost 0 bases to trimming and J lost 8 bases, with 13 bases between them. The germline gives CDR1 MNHNY, CDR2 SVGAGI (reference sequence). The CDR3 DNA reads as TGTGCCAGCAGTTACTCGACCGTATTGGGGGAAAAACTGTTTTTT. Its translation: CASSYSTVLGEKLFF.

The rearrangement uses TRBV7-2 and TRBJ2-3, with 8 bases that match TRBD2. This CDR3 has 17 amino acids. V dropped 2 bases and J dropped 1; count of bases not matched to a gene: 8. Germline V lookup: CDR1 SGHTA, CDR2 FQGNSA. The CDR3 region is CASSLKAGVPGTDTQYF. Here the CDR3 DNA reads TGTGCCAGCAGCTTAAAAGCGGGGGTGCCGGGCACAGATACGCAGTATTTT.

This clonotype has more than one count but fewer than ten. The V call is TRBV20-1, the J call TRBJ2-4, with unresolved D. The length of the CDR3 is 12 residues. Looked up from germline, CDR1 is DFQATT and CDR2 is SNEGSKA (reference sequence). The V gene lost 6 bases and the J gene lost 2 bases, with 8 bases spanning the gap. The CDR3 DNA is TGCAGTGCAAGCGCGTCCAAAAACATTCAGTACTTC. Translation gives CSASASKNIQYF.

In its sample, this clonotype was seen a few times. In DNA, the CDR3 is TGCAGTGCTCTTGACAACAATGAGCAGTTCTTC. This gives the protein CSALDNNEQFF. The gene calls are TRBV20-1 and TRBJ2-1; D gene ambiguous. CDR3 length: 11 residues. Germline lookup yields CDR1 DFQATT and CDR2 SNEGSKA (reference sequence). V was trimmed by 5 bases and J by 5 bases, leaving 7 bases between them.

The V gene is TRBV7-2, the J gene TRBJ1-2; 8 bases agree with TRBD1. Looked up from germline, CDR1 is SGHTA and CDR2 is FQGNSA. Trimming took 1 base from V and 4 from J; bases not matched to a gene: 8. The CDR3 length is 16 residues. This CDR3 is CASSLVSGTGGYGYTF. The DNA of the CDR3 is TGTGCCAGCAGCTTAGTCAGCGGGACAGGAGGCTATGGCTACACCTTC.